Listed below are T cell receptor beta chains from one sample, sequenced in a study of CD8 T cells in ankylosing spondylitis. MiXCR, applied by TCRdb to the 5' RACE reads, yields one record per CDR3 protein. The sample lists 85,000 to 100,000 distinct CDR3 sequences; 8.8% were seen once. The specimen sequenced was blood, either unsorted or a sorted T cell fraction (not recorded which). The receptors derive from a male donor with ankylosing spondylitis or in good health (not recorded which). CDR3s include the opening cysteine and the closing phenylalanine or tryptophan. A D gene is named only where the DNA matches it firmly. Not every row has a clone size; where given, it reads once, few, many or a size class.

clone_size,j_call,d_call,v_call,cdr3_nt,cdr3_aa
many,TRBJ2-7,TRBD2,TRBV24-1,TGTGCCACCATGGCTAGCGGGGGGTACGAGCAGTACTTC,CATMASGGYEQYF
few,TRBJ2-1,TRBD1,TRBV13,TGTGCCAGCAGCTCACTTGGACAGGGACACAATGAGCAGTTCTTC,CASSSLGQGHNEQFF
many,TRBJ2-1,NA,TRBV20-1,TGCAGTGCTAGGTCCGGAGTTAGAAGTGATGAGCAGTTCTTC,CSARSGVRSDEQFF
many,TRBJ1-2,NA,TRBV7-9,TGTGCCAGCAGCCCCGGGGGGGAATTAAGTGGCTACACCTTC,CASSPGGELSGYTF
many,TRBJ2-1,NA,TRBV24-1,TGTGCCACCAGTGAAGGGACGGTACCTAATGAGCAGTTCTTC,CATSEGTVPNEQFF
many,TRBJ2-1,TRBD1,TRBV29-1,TGCAGCGCTATAGAGACAGGGGATGAGCAGTTCTTC,CSAIETGDEQFF
many,TRBJ2-4,TRBD1,TRBV28,TGTGCCAGCAAAACCGGGACAGGAATAGCCAAAAACATTCAGTACTTC,CASKTGTGIAKNIQYF
many,TRBJ2-2,NA,TRBV20-1,TGCAGTGCACCGGGGCAAATCACCGGGGAGCTGTTTTTT,CSAPGQITGELFF
many,TRBJ2-7,TRBD2,TRBV2,TGTGCCAGCAGGGGGACTATGGCCTACGAGCAGTACTTC,CASRGTMAYEQYF
many,TRBJ2-5,TRBD2,TRBV18,TGTGCCAGCTCACCGAGCGGGGGGACACTCCAAGAGACCCAGTACTTC,CASSPSGGTLQETQYF
few,TRBJ2-1,TRBD2,TRBV13,TGTGCCAGCAGCTTAAGCCTGCACGCGGGACGGGGGGGGCAGTGGAATGAGCAGTTCTTC,CASSLSLHAGRGGQWNEQFF
NA,TRBJ2-7,NA,TRBV5-1,TGCGCCAGCAGCTTAGTCCTTGGGACCCTCGAGCAGTACTTC,CASSLVLGTLEQYF
many,TRBJ2-1,NA,TRBV12-3/TRBV12-4,TGTGCCAGCAGCTCTCAGCTCTTTAGCTCCTACAATGAGCAGTTCTTC,CASSSQLFSSYNEQFF
many,TRBJ1-3,NA,TRBV4-1,TGCGCCAGCAGCCAAGATGGGTCACTCTCTGGAAACACCATATATTTT,CASSQDGSLSGNTIYF
many,TRBJ2-7,TRBD2,TRBV12-3/TRBV12-4,TGTGCCAGCAGTCCCACCGGGGGGGGATACGAGCAGTACTTC,CASSPTGGGYEQYF
few,TRBJ1-1,TRBD1,TRBV2,TGTGCCAGCAGGGAACCGGGACAGGGCCTCCCTGAAGCTTTCTTT,CASREPGQGLPEAFF
many,TRBJ1-5,NA,TRBV20-1,TGCAGTGCTAGAGGGGAGACAGCGAATCAGCCCCAGCATTTT,CSARGETANQPQHF
many,TRBJ1-5,NA,TRBV27,TGTGCCAGCAGTACTTTGGATCAGCCCCAGCATTTT,CASSTLDQPQHF
NA,TRBJ2-3,NA,TRBV5-6,TGTGCCAGCAGCTCCACTAGCACAGATACGCAGTATTTT,CASSSTSTDTQYF
many,TRBJ2-7,TRBD2,TRBV12-3/TRBV12-4,TGTGCCAGCAGTCCTACTAGCGCGTTCTCCTACGAGCAGTACTTC,CASSPTSAFSYEQYF
many,TRBJ1-1,NA,TRBV7-2,TGTGCCAGCAGCTTAGGCACTCGGGGCACTGAAGCTTTCTTT,CASSLGTRGTEAFF
many,TRBJ2-7,NA,TRBV30,TGTGCCTCCTCCTCCACCACCGGGGGCGAGCAGTACTTC,CASSSTTGGEQYF
many,TRBJ1-2,NA,TRBV12-3/TRBV12-4,TGTGCCAGCAGTTTATACAGGGAGGAAGGCTACACCTTC,CASSLYREEGYTF
NA,TRBJ2-6,NA,TRBV11-1,TGTGCCAGCAGCCCCCCCCCCGGAACTGCTGACTCTGGGGCCAACGTCCTGACTTTC,CASSPPPGTADSGANVLTF
many,TRBJ1-1,NA,TRBV12-3/TRBV12-4,TGTGCCAGCAGTTTAATGGAGAACACTGAAGCTTTCTTT,CASSLMENTEAFF
few,TRBJ1-2,NA,TRBV12-3/TRBV12-4,TGTGCCAGCAGTACAGACAGCTATGGCTACACCTTC,CASSTDSYGYTF
NA,TRBJ2-1,TRBD2,TRBV20-1,TGCAGTGCTAGTAGTTGTAGGACTAGCGGGGCCTGTGAGCAGTTCTTC,CSASSCRTSGACEQFF
many,TRBJ2-5,NA,TRBV3-1,TGTGCCAGCAGCCAAGATCGAGGAGAGACCCAGTACTTC,CASSQDRGETQYF
many,TRBJ2-2,NA,TRBV29-1,TGCAGCGTTGTCAGAGTACCCGGGGAGCTGTTTTTT,CSVVRVPGELFF
few,TRBJ2-7,NA,TRBV19,TGTGCCAGTTCCTCAAATGTACCCTACGAGCAGTACTTC,CASSSNVPYEQYF
NA,TRBJ2-1,TRBD2,TRBV11-2,TGTGCCAGCAGCTTAGCCCCAGCGGGGCGTGAGCAGTTCTTC,CASSLAPAGREQFF
many,TRBJ1-1,NA,TRBV20-1,TGCAGTGCTAGTGGGCAGTCCATGAACACTGAAGCTTTCTTT,CSASGQSMNTEAFF
NA,TRBJ2-7,NA,TRBV7-6,TGTGCCAGCAGCTTAGCTTCCAGGACAGCTTACGAGCAGTACTTC,CASSLASRTAYEQYF
NA,TRBJ2-1,NA,TRBV9,TGTGCCAGCGGGGGTGTCGGGGGCCTGGTTGAGCAGTTCTTC,CASGGVGGLVEQFF
many,TRBJ2-5,NA,TRBV5-1,TGCGCCAGCAGCTTGGCTGGGGTTAGGGGAGGAGGCCAAGAGACCCAGTACTTC,CASSLAGVRGGGQETQYF
many,TRBJ2-7,NA,TRBV27,TGTGCCAGCAGTTTTTCAGGGTCGTGGGAGCAGTACTTC,CASSFSGSWEQYF